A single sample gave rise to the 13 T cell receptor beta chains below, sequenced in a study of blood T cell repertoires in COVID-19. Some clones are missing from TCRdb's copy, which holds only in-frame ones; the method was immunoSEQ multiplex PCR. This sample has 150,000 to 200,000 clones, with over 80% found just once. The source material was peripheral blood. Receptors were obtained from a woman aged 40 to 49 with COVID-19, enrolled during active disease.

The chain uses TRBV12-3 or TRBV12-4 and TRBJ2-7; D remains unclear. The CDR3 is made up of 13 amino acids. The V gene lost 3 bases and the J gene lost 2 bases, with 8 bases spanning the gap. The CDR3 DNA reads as TGTGCCAGCAGTTTGAGGCCAGCCTACGAGCAGTACTTC. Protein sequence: CASSLRPAYEQYF.

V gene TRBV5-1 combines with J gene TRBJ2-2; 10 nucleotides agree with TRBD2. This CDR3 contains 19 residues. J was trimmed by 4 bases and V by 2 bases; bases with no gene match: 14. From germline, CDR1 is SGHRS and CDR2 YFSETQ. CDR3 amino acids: CASSFDTSGDTSFTGELFF. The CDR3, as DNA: TGCGCCAGCAGCTTTGATACTAGCGGGGATACCTCTTTCACCGGGGAGCTGTTTTTT.

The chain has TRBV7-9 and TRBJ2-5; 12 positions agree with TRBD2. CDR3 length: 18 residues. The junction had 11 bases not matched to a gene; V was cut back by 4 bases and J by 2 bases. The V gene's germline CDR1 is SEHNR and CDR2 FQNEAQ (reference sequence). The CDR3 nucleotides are TGTGCCAGCAGCTACCCGACTAGCGGGAGCTCGTCACAAGAGACCCAGTACTTC. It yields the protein CASSYPTSGSSSQETQYF.

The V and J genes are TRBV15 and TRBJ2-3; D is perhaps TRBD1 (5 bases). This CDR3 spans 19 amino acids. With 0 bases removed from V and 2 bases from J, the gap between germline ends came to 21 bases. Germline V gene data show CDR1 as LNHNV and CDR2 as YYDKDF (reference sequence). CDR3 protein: CATSRDVWVGQTATDTQYF. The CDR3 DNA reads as TGTGCCACCAGCAGAGATGTTTGGGTGGGGCAGACTGCCACAGATACGCAGTATTTT.

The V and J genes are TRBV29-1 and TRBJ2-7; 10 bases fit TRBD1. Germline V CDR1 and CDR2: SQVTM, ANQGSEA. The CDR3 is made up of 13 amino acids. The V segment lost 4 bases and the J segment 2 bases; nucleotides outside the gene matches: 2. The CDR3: CSVGGQGAYEQYF. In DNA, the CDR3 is TGCAGCGTTGGTGGACAGGGGGCCTACGAGCAGTACTTC.

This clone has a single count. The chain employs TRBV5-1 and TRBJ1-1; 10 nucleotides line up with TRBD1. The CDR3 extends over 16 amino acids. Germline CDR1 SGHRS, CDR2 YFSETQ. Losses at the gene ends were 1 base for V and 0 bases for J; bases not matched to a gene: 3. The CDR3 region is CASSLRQGALNTEAFF. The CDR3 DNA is TGCGCCAGCAGCTTGAGACAGGGGGCCTTGAACACTGAAGCTTTCTTT.

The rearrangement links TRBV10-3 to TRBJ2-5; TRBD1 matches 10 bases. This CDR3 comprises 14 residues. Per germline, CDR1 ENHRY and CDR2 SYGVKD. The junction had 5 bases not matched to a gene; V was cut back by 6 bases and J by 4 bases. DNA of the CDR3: TGTGCCATCAGACCGGGACAGGGGCCAGAGACCCAGTACTTC. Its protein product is CAIRPGQGPETQYF.

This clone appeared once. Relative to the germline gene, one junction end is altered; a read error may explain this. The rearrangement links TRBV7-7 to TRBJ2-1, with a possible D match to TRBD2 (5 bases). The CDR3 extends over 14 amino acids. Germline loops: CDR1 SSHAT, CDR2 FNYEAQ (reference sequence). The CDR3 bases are TGTGCTAGCAGCTTAGACGGGGTAATGGGTGAGCAGTTCTTC. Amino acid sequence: CASSLDGVMGEQFF.

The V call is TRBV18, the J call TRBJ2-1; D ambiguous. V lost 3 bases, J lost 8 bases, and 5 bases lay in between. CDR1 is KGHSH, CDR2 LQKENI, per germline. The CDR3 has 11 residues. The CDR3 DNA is TGTGCCAGCTCACCGGCGGATGAGCAGTTCTTC. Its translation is CASSPADEQFF.

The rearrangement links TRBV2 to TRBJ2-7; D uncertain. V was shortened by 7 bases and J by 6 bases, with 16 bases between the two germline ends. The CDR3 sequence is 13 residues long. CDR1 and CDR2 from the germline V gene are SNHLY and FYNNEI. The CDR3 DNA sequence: TGTGCCAGCATGGTCAATACGGGTCTCGAGCAGTACTTC. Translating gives CASMVNTGLEQYF.

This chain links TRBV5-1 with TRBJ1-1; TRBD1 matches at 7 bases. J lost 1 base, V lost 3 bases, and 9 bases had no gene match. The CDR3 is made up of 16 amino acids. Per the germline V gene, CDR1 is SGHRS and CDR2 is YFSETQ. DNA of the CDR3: TGCGCCAGCAGCTCGAGACAGGGTCAGGGGAACACTGAAGCTTTCTTT. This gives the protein CASSSRQGQGNTEAFF.

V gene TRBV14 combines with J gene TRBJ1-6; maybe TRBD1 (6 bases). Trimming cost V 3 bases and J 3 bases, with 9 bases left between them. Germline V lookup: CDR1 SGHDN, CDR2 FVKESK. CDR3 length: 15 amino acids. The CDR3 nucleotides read TGTGCCAGCAGCCATTCAGGGGACTATAATTCACCCCTCCACTTT. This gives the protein CASSHSGDYNSPLHF.

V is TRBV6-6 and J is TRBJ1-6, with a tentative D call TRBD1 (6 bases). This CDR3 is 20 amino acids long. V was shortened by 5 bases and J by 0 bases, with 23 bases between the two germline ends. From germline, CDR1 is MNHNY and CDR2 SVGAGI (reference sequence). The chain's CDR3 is CASSPLGVTGTSSYNSPLHF. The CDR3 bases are TGTGCCAGCAGTCCGTTAGGTGTGACAGGAACGAGCTCCTATAATTCACCCCTCCACTTT.